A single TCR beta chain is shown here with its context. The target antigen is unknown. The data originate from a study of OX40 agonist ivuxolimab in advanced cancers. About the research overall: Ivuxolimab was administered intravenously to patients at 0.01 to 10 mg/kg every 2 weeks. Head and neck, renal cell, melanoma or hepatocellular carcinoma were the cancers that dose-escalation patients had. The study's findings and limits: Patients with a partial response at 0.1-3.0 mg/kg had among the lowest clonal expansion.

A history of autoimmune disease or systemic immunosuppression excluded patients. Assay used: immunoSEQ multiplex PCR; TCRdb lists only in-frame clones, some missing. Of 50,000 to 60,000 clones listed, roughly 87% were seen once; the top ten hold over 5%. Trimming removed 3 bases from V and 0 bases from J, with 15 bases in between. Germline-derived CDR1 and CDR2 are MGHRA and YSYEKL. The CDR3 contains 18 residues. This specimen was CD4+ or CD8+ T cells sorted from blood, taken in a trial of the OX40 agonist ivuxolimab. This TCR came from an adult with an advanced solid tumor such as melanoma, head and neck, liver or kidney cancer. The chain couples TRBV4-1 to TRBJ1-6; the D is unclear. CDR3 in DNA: TGCGCCAGCAGCCACCCCCAAACGGCGAGCTCCTATAATTCACCCCTCCACTTT. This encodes CASSHPQTASSYNSPLHF.